The present T cell receptor beta chain was sequenced within a study of blood T cell repertoires in COVID-19. Across the whole study: T cells, B-cell-depleted T cells, or PBMCs supplied cDNA or gDNA.

Only in-frame clones appear in the TCRdb table, and some are missing; sequencing was by immunoSEQ multiplex PCR. The sample lists 200,000 to 250,000 clones; around 82% were seen once. The TCR was taken from a woman in her sixties with acute or convalescent COVID-19. The specimen was peripheral blood.

The CDR3 coding sequence is TGTGCCAGCAGCCAAGAAAAACTAGCGGCCGACAATGAGCAGTTCTTC. This translates into CASSQEKLAADNEQFF. The chain recombines TRBV4-2 with TRBJ2-1; 8 positions agree with TRBD2. CDR3 length: 16 amino acids. V shed 0 bases and J 5 bases; nucleotides not matched to a gene: 6. The germline V gene has CDR1 LGHNA and CDR2 YNFKEQ.